Here is one T cell receptor beta chain with its context. The record originates from a study of T-cell reconstitution after alpha-beta-depleted transplantation in children. CDR3 length equals 15 residues. Germline assignment: CDR1 MNHEY and CDR2 SMNVEV (reference sequence). Trimming cost V 4 bases and J 2 bases; bases outside gene matches: 5. Unique molecular identifiers featured in how the TCRbeta library was prepared. TCRdb ran MiXCR on the PCR reads and lists one entry per CDR3 protein. The repertoire consists of hundreds of thousands of distinct CDR3 sequences, with 18% occurring once and the leading ten covering 3.3%.

The source of this sequence is a human donor who donated a stem cell graft to a child with acute lymphoblastic leukemia. V is TRBV27 and J is TRBJ1-2; 9 nucleotides match TRBD1. The material sequenced was PBMCs from the stem cell graft donor, taken from the stem cell graft. The CDR3 loop reads CASSSPGTGNYGYTF. For the CDR3, the DNA is TGTGCCAGCAGTTCCCCCGGGACAGGGAACTATGGCTACACCTTC.